This T cell receptor beta chain was sequenced during a study of blood T cell repertoires in COVID-19 (dated by TCRdb to between 2020 and 2021). As for the study more broadly: Samples covering the acute and convalescent phases of COVID-19 were provided by collaborators in the United States, Italy and Spain. The material from the prospective study consisted of cDNA or gDNA derived from T cells, B-cell-depleted T cells, or PBMCs. Deeply sampled blood TCRbeta repertoires from subjects exposed to, actively infected with, or recovered from COVID-19 were included in the dataset. The repertoires were released in a freely available public database meant as a resource for research on the immune response to SARS-CoV-2. Samples came from the ongoing ImmuneRACE study (first 160 participants) plus 1,254 subjects from 6 global collaborators. Sample metadata almost always included a de-identified subject ID, COVID-19 status, age in years and sex. Where available, HLA class I and class II types were taken from metadata supplied by the sample provider and were not determined by assay-based typing.

Details on this clone: What antigen it recognizes has not been identified. No much larger clone is present one base from it, and per-base qualities are unavailable.

V lost 4 bases and J lost 8 bases; the stretch between them is 11 bases long. Inclusive of the bounding cysteine and phenylalanine, the CDR3 is 12 residues long. Of all the DNA, just the CDR3 is kept, 36 bases in frame from base 1. The germline V gene encodes CDR1 MDHEN and CDR2 SYDVKM. The immunoSEQ Assay, a bias-controlled multiplex PCR, was used to amplify TCRbeta CDR3 regions from genomic DNA. For the original study's pipeline: The number of nucleated cells in each sample was estimated by amplification of reference gene primers within the assay. To quantify the absolute abundance of each unique TCRbeta CDR3 rearrangement, sequence reads were collapsed and filtered. For each sample, productive Simpson clonality was calculated as the square root of Simpson's diversity index over productive rearrangements. TCRdb retrieved this table from immuneACCESS and kept in-frame rearrangements only. Not all clones are present; in checked studies, unresolved V genes account for under half, and no reason is known for the remainder. The DNA gave D and trimming, while V, J and clone size come from that table. The sample table records 310,000 or so clones; 87% of these occur just once. About 5.5% of the sample rests with the top ten.

Enrolling through a virtual design, the prospective study's participants ranged in age from about 18 to 100 years and lived across 20 to 30 United States geographic areas. In the prospective study, cohorts were assigned on the basis of participant-reported clinical history obtained from a screening survey and a study questionnaire. Recovered participants in ImmuneRACE Cohort 3 were defined by two consecutive negative NP/OP PCR tests, clearance by a healthcare professional, or resolution of symptoms. In the prospective study, mobile phlebotomists collected whole blood, serum and a nasopharyngeal or oropharyngeal swab from each participant. Participants in the prospective study had the option to provide additional blood draws and questionnaires over an approximately 2-month period. Before DNA extraction, prospective study blood samples were shipped either frozen or at room temperature. The paper's findings and limits, for the study overall: The quantity of clinical and demographic metadata differed by source and by participant and was supplied without curation.

The sequence derives from a woman between 40 and 50 years old who had recovered from COVID-19. The chain was built from TRBV28 and TRBJ1-1; a tentative D call is TRBD1 (6 bases match). Sequenced material: PBMCs or T cells enriched from blood (not recorded which). The CDR3 reads CASSSTGQEAFF. The nucleotides are TGTGCCAGCAGTTCGACAGGCCAAGAAGCTTTCTTT.